The present entry profiles one TCR beta chain with its context. The antigen remains unidentified. This specimen belongs to a study of cytomegalovirus exposure and HLA in healthy donors. Regarding the study as a whole: By a later analysis, the bulk of CMV-associated TCR beta chains appeared HLA-restricted. According to the study, approximately 150 TCR beta chains were cytomegalovirus-associated. Analysis was carried out at a later point, and it linked a missense DCLRE1C variant to TCR beta V- and J-gene trimming.

Trimming took 4 bases from V and 4 from J, leaving 17 bases between them. Germline assignment: CDR1 LGHNA and CDR2 YNFKEQ. The CDR3 extends over 15 amino acids. A multiplex PCR was run with 60 Vbeta primers and 13 Jbeta primers. The authors' processing: Some 11 million of the approximately 80 million unique TCR beta chains counted in a later analysis were shared. Only in-frame clones appear in the TCRdb table, and some are missing; sequencing was by immunoSEQ multiplex PCR. V, J and clone size derive from that table, while D and trimming were established from the DNA sequence. The repertoire holds more than 20,000 clones, with roughly 68% as singletons.

This chain uses TRBV4-2 with TRBJ2-7; D is ambiguous. The specimen was PBMCs. This receptor was identified in a woman aged 50 to 60 in good health and CMV-seronegative. CDR3 sequence reads: CASSLEPSEAYEQYF. CDR3 DNA sequence: TGTGCCAGCAGCCTAGAGCCATCAGAGGCTTACGAGCAGTACTTC.